The 3 T cell receptor beta chains in this list originate from one sample, sequenced in a study of blood T cells in healthy people across ages (dated by TCRdb to the mid-2010s). Receptor libraries were prepared by 5' RACE. The sequencer listed for this sample is Illumina HiSeq 2500. A second roughly 6 to 12 cycle PCR used a sample-barcoded 5' primer and a J-beta primer mix. The raw public data were reprocessed by TCRdb itself: fastp quality trimming at Q25, MiXCR clonotype calling, in-frame beta chains only. Identical CDR3 protein sequences are pooled into one entry, listed with their most common genes and DNA. This sample holds 800,000 or so distinct CDR3 sequences; 62% were observed only once. Of the sample, about 27% falls within the top ten clones. Sequencing was performed on blood. The receptors derive from a man aged 25 to 45 in good health.

The chain uses TRBV6-2 or TRBV6-3 and TRBJ2-3; 8 nucleotides match TRBD2. The CDR3 loop spans 16 amino acids. Trimming at V came to 2 bases and at J to 0 bases, leaving 4 bases not matched to a gene. Germline lookup yields CDR1 MNHEY and CDR2 SVGEGT. The CDR3 reads CASSYGAGDSTDTQYF. For the CDR3, the DNA is TGTGCCAGCAGTTACGGAGCGGGGGATAGCACAGATACGCAGTATTTT.

This chain uses TRBV11-1 with TRBJ2-7, with 7 bases aligning to TRBD1. Trimming at V came to 5 bases and at J to 0 bases, leaving 10 bases not matched to a gene. The germline V gene encodes CDR1 SGHAT and CDR2 FQDESV (reference sequence). CDR3 length equals 16 residues. CDR3 sequence: CASSLFPGQNSYEQYF. CDR3 in DNA: TGTGCCAGCAGCCTATTTCCGGGACAGAACTCCTACGAGCAGTACTTC.

This chain connects TRBV11-2 to TRBJ2-7; 7 positions match TRBD1. Germline V CDR1 and CDR2: SGHAT, FQNNGV. CDR3 size: 15 residues. J gave up 3 bases and V 3 bases, and 8 bases lay outside the gene matches. CDR3 in amino acids: CASSFAGQAYYEQYF. The CDR3 nucleotides are TGTGCCAGCAGCTTTGCCGGACAGGCTTACTACGAGCAGTACTTC.